The TCR beta chain described here comes from a study of Ad26.COV2.S vaccination and SARS-CoV-2 variants. Study-wide context: Enrollment placed the donor in the COV1001 Ad26.COV2.S trial arm. Ad26.COV2.S was injected intramuscularly once or twice, 56 days apart.

The treatment here: some 20 received Ad26.COV2.S at low or high dose, single or two shots; 5 received placebo; per-sample allocation not given. Samples were taken on day 63 after the first vaccine or placebo injection. Study-level results: With respect to non-spike TCR breadth, vaccine and placebo recipients were similar. The TCR breadth and depth analyses may have produced an underestimate of total T cell responses.

A note on this clone: What it binds is unknown.

There are 14 residues in the CDR3. Trimming left V 7 bases short and J 3 bases short, with 10 bases between. Germline V gives CDR1 LNHDA, CDR2 SQIVND (reference sequence). Assay used: immunoSEQ multiplex PCR; TCRdb lists only in-frame clones, some missing. The repertoire holds 350,000 to 500,000 clones, with about 90% as singletons. J is TRBJ2-6 and V is TRBV19; D uncertain. This sequence originates from a person aged 18-65 years who received the Ad26.COV2.S COVID-19 vaccine or a placebo. The specimen comprised peripheral blood, sampled in a trial of Ad26.COV2.S vaccine versus placebo. The CDR3 DNA follows: TGTGCCAGTACCGTAGAGCGTGGGGCCAACGTCCTGACTTTC. It translates to CASTVERGANVLTF.